Below are 16 T cell receptor beta chains sequenced from a single sample in a study of CD8 T cells in Susac syndrome (dated by TCRdb to about 2019). Libraries were made using the immunoSEQ multiplex PCR assay. RNA was extracted with the RNeasy kit and about 0.5 to 1 ug was reverse transcribed using random hexamers. The raw public reads went through TCRdb reprocessing: fastp at Q25, MiXCR clone calling, in-frame beta chains kept. CDR3 protein duplicates are merged, each entry listing the most common genes and DNA. For this sample there are about 140,000 distinct CDR3 sequences; roughly 94% appear just once. The ten largest clonotypes hold approximately 0.08% of the sample. Sequenced sample: CD4+ T cells from PBMCs. The source of these receptors is a human donor in good health.

The chain links TRBV12-3 or TRBV12-4 to TRBJ1-5; the D gene is possibly TRBD1 (5 bases). Between the trimmed V and J ends, which lost 3 bases and 1 base, there was a span of 10 bases. This CDR3 spans 15 amino acids. The CDR3 region has the DNA TGTGCCAGCAGTTTCGTTAGGGGCAGCAATCAGCCCCAGCATTTT. It yields the protein CASSFVRGSNQPQHF.

V and J are TRBV5-1 and TRBJ2-2; D might be TRBD1 or TRBD2, each matching 5 bases. Germline values: CDR1 SGHRS, CDR2 YFSETQ. The V and J ends lost 1 base and 2 bases respectively, with 12 bases between them. The CDR3 runs 16 residues. CDR3 DNA sequence: TGCGCCAGCAGCTTGCAACCGGGACCCAACACCGGGGAGCTGTTTTTT. It yields the protein CASSLQPGPNTGELFF. Full variable domain (remainder filled in from reference TRBV5-1 and TRBJ2-2): KAGVTQTPRYLIKTRGQQVTLSCSPISGHRSVSWYQQTPGQGLQFLFEYFSETQRNKGNFPGRFSGRQFSNSRSEMNVSTLELGDSALYLCASSLQPGPNTGELFFGEGSRLTVL.

This clonotype came up once. The V gene is TRBV7-2, the J gene TRBJ2-5; perhaps TRBD2 as D (6 bases). The V and J ends lost 4 bases and 2 bases respectively, with 11 bases between them. This CDR3 spans 14 amino acids. Germline CDR1 SGHTA, CDR2 FQGNSA. The DNA for the CDR3 is TGTGCCAGCAGCTCGGCCGGGACTCAAGAGACCCAGTACTTC. Translated: CASSSAGTQETQYF.

The rearrangement uses TRBV16 and TRBJ1-5; maybe TRBD1 (6 bases). The CDR3 runs to 15 residues. Trimming left V 4 bases short and J 3 bases short, with 13 bases between. CDR1 is KGHSY and CDR2 is FQNENV in the germline V gene. In DNA form, the CDR3 reads TGTGCCAGCAGCCCAATCGGACAGAACAATCAGCCCCAGCATTTT. This gives the protein CASSPIGQNNQPQHF.

V gene TRBV20-1 combines with J gene TRBJ1-1, with 8 positions matching TRBD1. Germline CDR1 reads DFQATT; CDR2 reads SNEGSKA (reference sequence). Trimming removed 1 base from V and 1 base from J; junction bases left unmatched: 5. This CDR3 spans 15 amino acids. CDR3 nucleotide sequence: TGCAGTGCTAGAGCCCCGGGACAGGAGAACACTGAAGCTTTCTTT. Encoded protein: CSARAPGQENTEAFF.

The rearrangement uses TRBV6-4 and TRBJ2-5; 8 nucleotides agree with TRBD2. Germline V gene data show CDR1 as MRHNA and CDR2 as SNTAGT. The CDR3 has 15 residues. Trimming took 3 bases from V and 4 from J; bases not matched to a gene: 7. The CDR3 nucleotides read TGTGCCAGCAGTGAGAGCGGGAGACCCTCAGAGACCCAGTACTTC. Its translation is CASSESGRPSETQYF.

The V and J genes are TRBV12-3 or TRBV12-4 and TRBJ1-2; D might be TRBD1 (6 bases). CDR3 size: 12 residues. The V and J ends lost 5 bases and 5 bases respectively, with 9 bases between them. The CDR3 DNA is TGTGCCAGCAGTCCCGGACAGTATGGCTACACCTTC. Its translation: CASSPGQYGYTF.

This sequence joins TRBV4-1 and TRBJ1-4, with TRBD1 as a possible D gene (5 bases). The CDR3 loop spans 15 amino acids. V gave up 4 bases and J gave up 7 bases, with 16 bases separating them. Per the germline V gene, CDR1 is MGHRA and CDR2 is YSYEKL. The CDR3 DNA reads TGCGCCAGCAGCCCTCGCGAACGGGGGGTTGAAAAACTGTTTTTT. Translation gives CASSPRERGVEKLFF.

This sequence joins TRBV7-6 and TRBJ2-7; a possible D gene is TRBD1 (7 bases). Germline-derived CDR1 and CDR2 are SGHVS and FNYEAQ. CDR3 length: 16 amino acids. The V and J ends lost 1 base and 2 bases respectively, with 15 bases between them. The CDR3 DNA follows: TGTGCCAGCAGCTTAGTGGCGGGACAGTCAACCTACGAGCAGTACTTC. Translating it yields CASSLVAGQSTYEQYF.

This chain connects TRBV30 to TRBJ1-6, with 10 bases identical to TRBD1. The germline V gene encodes CDR1 GTSNPN and CDR2 SVGIG (reference sequence). The CDR3 extends over 15 amino acids. V lost 4 bases, J lost 2 bases, and 2 bases stayed unmatched. CDR3 region: CAWKTGGAYNSPLHF. DNA of the CDR3: TGTGCCTGGAAGACAGGGGGCGCCTATAATTCACCCCTCCACTTT.

Comments on this clonotype: The junction differs from germline at one of its ends, possibly a read error. The chain employs TRBV7-7 and TRBJ2-5; the D gene could be TRBD1 or TRBD2 (5 bases each). The CDR3 totals 14 residues. Germline CDR1 is SSHAT and CDR2 is FNYEAQ (reference sequence). CDR3 sequence reads: CASSFGTDHGSQYF. CDR3 sequence (DNA): TGTGCTAGCAGCTTCGGGACCGACCACGGGTCCCAGTACTTC. Filled out from reference TRBV7-7 and TRBJ2-5, the complete variable domain reads GAGVSQSPRYKVTKRGQDVTLRCDPISSHATLYWYQQALGQGPEFLTYFNYEAQPDKSGLPSDRFSAERPEGSISTLTIQRTEQRDSAMYRCASSFGTDHGSQYFGPGTRLLVL.

This sequence joins TRBV4-1 and TRBJ1-2; 7 nucleotides align to TRBD1. The CDR3 spans 13 residues. Trimming removed 4 bases from V and 4 bases from J; junction bases left unmatched: 3. Germline V gives CDR1 MGHRA, CDR2 YSYEKL. The CDR3 is CASSRQGRYGYTF. DNA of the CDR3: TGCGCCAGCAGCCGACAGGGCCGCTATGGCTACACCTTC.

The chain uses TRBV2 and TRBJ2-7; possibly TRBD1 for D (6 bases). Germline CDR1 and CDR2: SNHLY and FYNNEI. Trimming removed 4 bases at V and 5 bases at J, with 12 bases between. This CDR3 is 13 amino acids long. In nucleotides, the CDR3 is TGTGCCAGCAGTGGTGGCAGGGGCAACGAGCAGTACTTC. Translated, it gives CASSGGRGNEQYF.

The gene calls are TRBV30 and TRBJ2-3; 8 bases are a match to TRBD2. Germline V gene data show CDR1 as GTSNPN and CDR2 as SVGIG (reference sequence). The CDR3 runs to 15 residues. The trim removed 4 bases at V and 1 base at J, leaving 7 bases unmatched. Here the CDR3 reads CAWTRREDRTDTQYF. DNA for the CDR3: TGTGCCTGGACCCGGCGGGAGGATCGCACAGATACGCAGTATTTT.

V and J are TRBV30 and TRBJ2-3, with D unresolved. The V and J ends lost 2 bases and 6 bases respectively, with 15 bases between them. Germline CDR1 is GTSNPN and CDR2 is SVGIG (reference sequence). This CDR3 contains 14 residues. The CDR3: CAWSRPGSPDTQYF. Here the CDR3 DNA reads TGTGCCTGGAGTCGCCCCGGGTCCCCCGATACGCAGTATTTT.

The chain carries TRBV6-5 and TRBJ2-7; 9 nucleotides agree with TRBD1. CDR3 length equals 13 residues. Germline values: CDR1 MNHEY, CDR2 SVGAGI. With V trimmed by 4 bases and J by 2 bases, 0 bases remained unmatched. CDR3 nucleotide sequence: TGTGCCAGCAGTTGGGACAGGGCCTACGAGCAGTACTTC. It is translated as CASSWDRAYEQYF.